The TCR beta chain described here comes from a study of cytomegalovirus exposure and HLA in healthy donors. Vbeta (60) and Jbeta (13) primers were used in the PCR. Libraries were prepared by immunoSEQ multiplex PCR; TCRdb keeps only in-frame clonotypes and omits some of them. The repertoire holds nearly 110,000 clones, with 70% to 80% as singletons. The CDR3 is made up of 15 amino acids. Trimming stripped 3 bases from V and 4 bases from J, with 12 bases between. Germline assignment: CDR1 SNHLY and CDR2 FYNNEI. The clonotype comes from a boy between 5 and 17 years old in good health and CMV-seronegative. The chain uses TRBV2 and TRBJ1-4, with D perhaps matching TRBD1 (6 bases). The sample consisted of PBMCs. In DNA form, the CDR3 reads TGTGCCAGCAGTGAGCAGGGGCGAAGTAATGAAAAACTGTTTTTT. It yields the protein CASSEQGRSNEKLFF. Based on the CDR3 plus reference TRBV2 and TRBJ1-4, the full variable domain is EPEVTQTPSHQVTQMGQEVILRCVPISNHLYFYWYRQILGQKVEFLVSFYNNEISEKSEIFDDQFSVERPDGSNFTLKIRSTKLEDSAMYFCASSEQGRSNEKLFFGSGTQLSVL.